The clone carrying this T cell receptor (beta chain) was picked up many times. This sample is part of a study of regulatory T cells in long-lasting Graves disease. Time point denoted: newly diagnosed GD, antithyroid drugs for less than 3 months. RNA extracted from PBMCs served as the sequencing template. Diagnosing Graves' disease relied on the American Thyroid Association guidelines. Relying on iRepertoire HTBI primers and Arm-PCR of CDR3 regions, the team built TCR beta libraries. Per the study methods: Overall, samples carried roughly 60 TRBV and 14 TRBJ segments. TCRdb independently ran MiXCR on the multiplex PCR reads; one entry per CDR3 protein. The V and J calls here are based on TCRdb, not the publication. The sample records about 400,000 distinct CDR3 sequences, approximately 16% being singletons. This CDR3 is 12 amino acids long. In germline, CDR1 is SGHDN, CDR2 FVKESK. V was pared by 2 bases and J by 4 bases, with 6 bases between.

The same data also went into a second study, on T cells in Graves' hyperthyroidism and ophthalmopathy. That study adds: The study excluded patients with uncontrolled infection, other autoimmune disease, pregnancy or lactation.

The chain couples TRBV14 to TRBJ2-7; D gene unclear. The TCR comes from a woman between 40 and 50 years old with Graves disease. The input for sequencing was peripheral blood mononuclear cells (PBMCs), taken at new diagnosis, from a patient treated with antithyroid drugs. CDR3 sequence reads: CASSQKGYEQYF. The CDR3 DNA follows: TGTGCCAGCAGCCAAAAAGGTTACGAGCAGTACTTC.